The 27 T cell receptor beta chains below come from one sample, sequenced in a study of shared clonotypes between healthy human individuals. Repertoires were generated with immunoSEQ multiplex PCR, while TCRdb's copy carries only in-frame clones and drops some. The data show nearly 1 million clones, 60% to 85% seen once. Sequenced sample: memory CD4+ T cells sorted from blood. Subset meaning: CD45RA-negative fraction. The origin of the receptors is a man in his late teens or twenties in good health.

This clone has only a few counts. CDR3 in amino acids: CASSSPRAGVAGNEQFF. The CDR3 nucleotides are TGTGCCAGCAGCTCCCCCCGGGCGGGAGTTGCGGGGAATGAGCAGTTCTTC. The J gene is TRBJ2-1, the V gene TRBV7-8; 7 bases map to TRBD2. V shed 4 bases and J 7 bases; nucleotides not matched to a gene: 16. CDR3 size: 17 residues. In germline, CDR1 is SGHVS, CDR2 FQNEAQ.

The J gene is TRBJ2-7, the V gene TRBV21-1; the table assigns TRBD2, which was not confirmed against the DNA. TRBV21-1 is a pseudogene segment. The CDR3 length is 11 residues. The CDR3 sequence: CASSICYEQYF. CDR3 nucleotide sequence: TGTGCCAGCAGTATCTGCTACGAGCAGTACTTC.

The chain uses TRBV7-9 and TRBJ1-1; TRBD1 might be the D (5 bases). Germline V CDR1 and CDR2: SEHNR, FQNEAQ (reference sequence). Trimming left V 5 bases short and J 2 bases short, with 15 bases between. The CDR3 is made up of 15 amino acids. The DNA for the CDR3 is TGTGCCAGCAGCCCGAGCCCCGGGGGTAACACTGAAGCTTTCTTT. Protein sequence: CASSPSPGGNTEAFF.

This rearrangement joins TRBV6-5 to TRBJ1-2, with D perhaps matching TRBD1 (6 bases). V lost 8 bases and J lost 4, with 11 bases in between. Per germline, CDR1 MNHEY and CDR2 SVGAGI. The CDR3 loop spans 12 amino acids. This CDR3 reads CASSGAGYGYTF. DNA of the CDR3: TGTGCCAGCTCGGGGGCCGGCTATGGCTACACCTTC.

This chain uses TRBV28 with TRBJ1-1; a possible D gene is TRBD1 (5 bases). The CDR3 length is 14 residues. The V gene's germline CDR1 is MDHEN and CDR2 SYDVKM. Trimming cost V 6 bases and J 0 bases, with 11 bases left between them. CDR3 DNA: TGTGCCAGCAGGAAGGGACTGATGAACACTGAAGCTTTCTTT. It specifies CASRKGLMNTEAFF.

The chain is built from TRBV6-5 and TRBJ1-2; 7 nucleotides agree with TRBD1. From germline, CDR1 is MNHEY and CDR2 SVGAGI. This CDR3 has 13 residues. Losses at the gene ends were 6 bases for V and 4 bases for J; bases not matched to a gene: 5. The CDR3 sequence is CASRRGPAYGYTF. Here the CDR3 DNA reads TGTGCCAGCAGAAGGGGGCCGGCCTATGGCTACACCTTC.

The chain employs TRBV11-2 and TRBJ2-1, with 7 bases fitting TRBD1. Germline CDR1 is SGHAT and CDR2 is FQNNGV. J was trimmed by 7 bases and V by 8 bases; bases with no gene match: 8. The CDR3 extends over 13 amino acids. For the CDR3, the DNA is TGTGCCAGCCTGACAGGGATCGGGAATGAGCAGTTCTTC. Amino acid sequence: CASLTGIGNEQFF.

The chain's CDR3 is CASSPTSGGATGQTDTQYF. The CDR3 DNA sequence: TGTGCCAGCTCACCGACTAGCGGGGGGGCCACCGGTCAAACAGATACGCAGTATTTT. This sequence joins TRBV18 and TRBJ2-3; 14 bases align to TRBD2. Looked up from germline, CDR1 is KGHSH and CDR2 is LQKENI. The CDR3 covers 19 residues. J was trimmed by 3 bases and V by 3 bases; bases with no gene match: 11.

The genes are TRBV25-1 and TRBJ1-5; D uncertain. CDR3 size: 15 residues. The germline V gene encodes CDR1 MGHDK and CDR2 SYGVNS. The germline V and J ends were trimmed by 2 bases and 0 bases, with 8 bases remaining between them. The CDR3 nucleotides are TGTGCCAGCAGTGAACAACACTCTAGCAATCAGCCCCAGCATTTT. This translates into CASSEQHSSNQPQHF.

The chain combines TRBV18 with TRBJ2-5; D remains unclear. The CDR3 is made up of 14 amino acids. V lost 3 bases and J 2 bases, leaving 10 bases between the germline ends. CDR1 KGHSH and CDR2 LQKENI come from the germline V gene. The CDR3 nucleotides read TGTGCCAGCTCACCCCGGGCAGTGCAAGAGACCCAGTACTTC. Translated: CASSPRAVQETQYF.

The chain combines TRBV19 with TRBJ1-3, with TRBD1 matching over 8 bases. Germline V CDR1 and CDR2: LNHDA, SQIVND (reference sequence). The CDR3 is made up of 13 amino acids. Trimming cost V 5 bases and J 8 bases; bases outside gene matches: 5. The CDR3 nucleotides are TGTGCCAGTAGTGAGCAGGGGGCTGACACCATATATTTT. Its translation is CASSEQGADTIYF.

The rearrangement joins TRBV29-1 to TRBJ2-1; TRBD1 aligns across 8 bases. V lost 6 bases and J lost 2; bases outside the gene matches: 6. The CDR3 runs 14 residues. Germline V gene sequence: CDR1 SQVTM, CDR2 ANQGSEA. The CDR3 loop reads CSVGPGGTYNEQFF. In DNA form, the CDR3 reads TGCAGCGTCGGCCCAGGGGGCACCTACAATGAGCAGTTCTTC.

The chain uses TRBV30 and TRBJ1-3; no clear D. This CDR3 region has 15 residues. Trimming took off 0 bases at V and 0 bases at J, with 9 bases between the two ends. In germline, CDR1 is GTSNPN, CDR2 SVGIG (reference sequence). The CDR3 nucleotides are TGTGCCTGGAGTGTACAAGCCTTCTCTGGAAACACCATATATTTT. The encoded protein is CAWSVQAFSGNTIYF.

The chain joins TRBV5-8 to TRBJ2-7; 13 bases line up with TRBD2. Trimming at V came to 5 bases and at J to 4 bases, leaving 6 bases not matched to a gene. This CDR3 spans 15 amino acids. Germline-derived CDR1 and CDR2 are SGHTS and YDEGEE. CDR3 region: CASRLTSGRIYEQYF. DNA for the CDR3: TGTGCCAGCAGATTGACTAGCGGGAGGATTTACGAGCAGTACTTC.

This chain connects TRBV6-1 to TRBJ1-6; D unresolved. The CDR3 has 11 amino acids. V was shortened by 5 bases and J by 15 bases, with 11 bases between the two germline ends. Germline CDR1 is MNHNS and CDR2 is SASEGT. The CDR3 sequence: CASSYGQNLHF. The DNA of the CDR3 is TGTGCCAGCAGTTACGGGCAAAACCTCCACTTT.

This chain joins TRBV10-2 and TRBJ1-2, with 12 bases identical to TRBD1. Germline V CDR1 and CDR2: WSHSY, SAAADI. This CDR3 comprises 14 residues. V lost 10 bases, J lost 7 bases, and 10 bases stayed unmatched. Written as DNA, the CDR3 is TGCGCCAACGTTGCCGGGACAGGGGGCGGTGGCTACACCTTC. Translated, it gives CANVAGTGGGGYTF.

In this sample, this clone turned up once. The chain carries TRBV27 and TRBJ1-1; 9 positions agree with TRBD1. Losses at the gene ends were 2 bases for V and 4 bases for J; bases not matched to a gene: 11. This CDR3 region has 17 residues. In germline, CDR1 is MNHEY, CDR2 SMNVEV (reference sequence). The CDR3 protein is CASSLARGGTGSTEAFF. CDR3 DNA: TGTGCCAGCAGTTTAGCCCGAGGGGGGACAGGGAGCACTGAAGCTTTCTTT.

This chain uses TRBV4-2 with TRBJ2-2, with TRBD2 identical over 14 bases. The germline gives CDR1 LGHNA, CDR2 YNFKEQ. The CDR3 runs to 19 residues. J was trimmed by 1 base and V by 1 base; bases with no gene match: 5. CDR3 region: CASSQVLGLAGENTGELFF. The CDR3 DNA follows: TGTGCCAGCAGCCAAGTCCTGGGACTAGCGGGAGAGAACACCGGGGAGCTGTTTTTT.

CDR3 coding DNA: TGTGCCAGCAGTTACCAAGATGCCGAGACCCAGTACTTC. Its protein is CASSYQDAETQYF. This rearrangement joins TRBV6-5 to TRBJ2-5; the D is unclear. V was pared by 2 bases and J by 5 bases, with 9 bases between. The CDR3 is 13 amino acids. In germline, CDR1 is MNHEY, CDR2 SVGAGI.

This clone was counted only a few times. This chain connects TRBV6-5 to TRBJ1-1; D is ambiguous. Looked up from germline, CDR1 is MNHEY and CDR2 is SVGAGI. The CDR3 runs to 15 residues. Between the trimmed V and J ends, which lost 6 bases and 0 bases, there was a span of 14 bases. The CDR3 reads CASRGPGFMNTEAFF. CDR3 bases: TGTGCCAGCAGGGGCCCGGGATTCATGAACACTGAAGCTTTCTTT.

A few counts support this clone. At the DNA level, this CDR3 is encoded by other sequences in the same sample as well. The CDR3 here is CASSIRDGSYEQYF. The CDR3 DNA follows: TGTGCCAGTAGTATCAGGGACGGATCCTACGAGCAGTACTTC. The chain is built from TRBV19 and TRBJ2-7; D tentatively fits TRBD1 or TRBD2 (5 bases each). Germline CDR1 and CDR2: LNHDA and SQIVND (reference sequence). Trimming took 3 bases from V and 1 from J, leaving 10 bases between them. CDR3 size: 14 residues.

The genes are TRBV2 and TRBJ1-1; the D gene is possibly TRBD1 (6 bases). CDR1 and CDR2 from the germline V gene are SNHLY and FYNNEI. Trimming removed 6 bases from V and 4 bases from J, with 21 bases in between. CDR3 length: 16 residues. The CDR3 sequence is CASRDTGGPGGTEAFF. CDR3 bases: TGTGCCAGCAGAGACACCGGGGGGCCTGGGGGCACTGAAGCTTTCTTT.

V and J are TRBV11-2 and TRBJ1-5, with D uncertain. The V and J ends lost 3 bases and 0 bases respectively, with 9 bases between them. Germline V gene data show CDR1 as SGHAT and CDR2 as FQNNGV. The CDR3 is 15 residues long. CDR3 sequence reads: CASSFGVSSNQPQHF. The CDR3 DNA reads TGTGCCAGCAGCTTTGGGGTTAGTAGCAATCAGCCCCAGCATTTT.

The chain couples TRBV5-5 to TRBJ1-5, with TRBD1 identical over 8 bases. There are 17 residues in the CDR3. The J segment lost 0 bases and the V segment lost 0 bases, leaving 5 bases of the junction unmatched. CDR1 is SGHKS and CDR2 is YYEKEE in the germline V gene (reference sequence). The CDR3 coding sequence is TGTGCCAGCAGCTTGGACTGGACAGGGAATAGCAATCAGCCCCAGCATTTT. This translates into CASSLDWTGNSNQPQHF.

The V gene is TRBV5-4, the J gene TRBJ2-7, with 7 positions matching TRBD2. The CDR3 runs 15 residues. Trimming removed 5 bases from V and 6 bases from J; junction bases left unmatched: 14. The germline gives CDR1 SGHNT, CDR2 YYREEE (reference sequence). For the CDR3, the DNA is TGTGCCAGCAGTAGTACGGGAGGCCACGGTGGCGAGCAGTACTTC. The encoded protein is CASSSTGGHGGEQYF.

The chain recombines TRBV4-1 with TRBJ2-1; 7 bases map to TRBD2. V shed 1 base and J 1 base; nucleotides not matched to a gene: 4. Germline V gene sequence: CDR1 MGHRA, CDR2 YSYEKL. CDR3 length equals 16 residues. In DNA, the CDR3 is TGCGCCAGCAGCCAAGGGGAGGGAGTGTCCTACAATGAGCAGTTCTTC. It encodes CASSQGEGVSYNEQFF.

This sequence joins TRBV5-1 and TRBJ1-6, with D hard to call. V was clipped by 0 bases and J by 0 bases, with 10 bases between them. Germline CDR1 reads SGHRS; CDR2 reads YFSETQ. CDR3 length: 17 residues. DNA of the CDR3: TGCGCCAGCAGCTTGGACATGATTAGCTCCTATAATTCACCCCTCCACTTT. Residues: CASSLDMISSYNSPLHF.